This entry lists 9 T cell receptor beta chains sequenced from one sample in a study of blood T cell repertoires in COVID-19 (TCRdb year 2020). The receptor library was made with the immunoSEQ multiplex PCR assay. Here the immuneACCESS table is served through TCRdb, limited to in-frame sequences with V and J called. Missing clones are a known gap in these copies; in checked studies unresolved V genes cover under half, and the rest lacks a known reason. The sample yields around 170,000 clones; 84% were counted once. The ten largest clonotypes hold about 8% of the sample. Sequencing was carried out using PBMCs or T cells enriched from blood (not recorded which). These receptors originate from a woman between 45 and 65 years old who had recovered from COVID-19.

The chain links TRBV7-2 to TRBJ1-5; weak D call: TRBD1 (5 bases). Germline assignment: CDR1 SGHTA and CDR2 FQGNSA. Trimming pared 5 bases from V and 3 bases from J, leaving 11 bases between. The CDR3 length is 14 residues. The CDR3 nucleotides are TGTGCCAGCAGCCCCCGACAGAACAATCAGCCCCAGCATTTT. Its protein product is CASSPRQNNQPQHF.

The V call is TRBV5-1, the J call TRBJ1-3; D is unclear. CDR3 length equals 14 residues. Trimming took 3 bases from V and 2 from J, leaving 9 bases between them. CDR1 is SGHRS, CDR2 YFSETQ, per germline. The CDR3 region has the DNA TGCGCCAGCAGCTCGACAACACCTGGAAACACCATATATTTT. Amino acids: CASSSTTPGNTIYF.

The V call is TRBV5-1, the J call TRBJ2-1; 7 bases map to TRBD2. Germline V gene sequence: CDR1 SGHRS, CDR2 YFSETQ. The CDR3 is made up of 15 amino acids. J gave up 3 bases and V 4 bases, and 7 bases lay outside the gene matches. DNA for the CDR3: TGCGCCAGCAGCCTACTAGCGCTAATCTACAATGAGCAGTTCTTC. It is translated as CASSLLALIYNEQFF.

This chain joins TRBV19 and TRBJ2-7; TRBD2 matches 9 bases. Germline CDR1 and CDR2: LNHDA and SQIVND (reference sequence). Trimming removed 3 bases from V and 3 bases from J; junction bases left unmatched: 15. CDR3 length: 18 residues. The CDR3 sequence is CASSIFGLAGREGYEQYF. The CDR3 DNA reads as TGTGCCAGTAGTATTTTTGGGCTAGCGGGAAGAGAAGGCTACGAGCAGTACTTC.

The chain employs TRBV21-1 and TRBJ1-6. TRBV21-1 is a pseudogene segment. CDR3 length: 18 residues. The chain's CDR3 is CASSLHLGKRSYNSPLHF. CDR3 nucleotide sequence: TGTGCCAGCAGCCTCCATCTCGGGAAGAGGTCCTATAATTCACCCCTCCACTTT.

The CDR3 DNA is TGCGCCAGCAGCCAAGAACGGACAGATTACACCGGGGAGCTGTTTTTT. It encodes CASSQERTDYTGELFF. The chain employs TRBV4-1 and TRBJ2-2, with D maybe TRBD1 (6 bases). V was trimmed by 0 bases and J by 3 bases, leaving 11 bases between them. Germline V gives CDR1 MGHRA, CDR2 YSYEKL. The CDR3 contains 16 residues.

The rearrangement links TRBV6-2 or TRBV6-3 to TRBJ2-3; 10 bases align to TRBD2. This CDR3 contains 15 residues. The junction had 5 bases not matched to a gene; V was cut back by 5 bases and J by 3 bases. From germline, CDR1 is MNHEY and CDR2 SVGEGT. The CDR3 loop reads CASSQPTSGTDTQYF. The CDR3 bases are TGTGCCAGCAGTCAACCGACTAGCGGGACAGATACGCAGTATTTT.

The gene calls are TRBV3-1 (or the pseudogene TRBV3-2) and TRBJ2-5; the D gene is possibly TRBD2 (5 bases). The CDR3 sequence is 14 residues long. With 5 bases removed from V and 12 bases from J, the gap between germline ends came to 22 bases. Germline V lookup: CDR1 LGHDT, CDR2 YNNKEL (reference sequence). In DNA, the CDR3 is TGTGCCAGCAGCAACCGGGAAAAAGCCACTCGAAAGTACTTC. It translates to CASSNREKATRKYF.

This clone was observed once. V is TRBV6-5 and J is TRBJ2-7; TRBD1 agrees at 9 bases. The V gene's germline CDR1 is MNHEY and CDR2 SVGAGI. The junction had 4 bases not matched to a gene; V was cut back by 7 bases and J by 0 bases. The CDR3 covers 14 residues. DNA for the CDR3: TGTGCCAGCAAACCGACAGGGGGCTCCTACGAGCAGTACTTC. Protein sequence: CASKPTGGSYEQYF.